The rows below give T cell receptor beta chains drawn from one sample of a study of T cell responses to AZD1222 COVID-19 vaccine. Assay used: immunoSEQ multiplex PCR; TCRdb lists only in-frame clones, some missing. This table has 40,000 to 60,000 clones, about 90% appearing once. The sequencing used peripheral blood, collected 28 days after the second AZD1222 dose. The source of these receptors is an adult who received the AZD1222 COVID-19 vaccine. The CDR3 runs from the conserved cysteine through the conserved F or W. D genes are given only for firm matches. Only some rows state a clone size, as once, few, many or a class for expanded clones.

>-|TRBJ1-5|TRBV6-1|-
CASSDQPGQHF
TGTGCCAGCAGTGACCAACCGGGACAACATTTT
>-|TRBJ1-2|TRBV25-1|-
CASSEYGEGRGGYTF
TGTGCCAGCAGTGAATATGGTGAAGGGAGGGGTGGCTACACCTTC
>few|TRBJ1-1|TRBV18|-
CASSPDSSGPNTEAFF
TGTGCCAGCTCCCCAGACAGCTCCGGTCCGAACACTGAAGCTTTCTTT
>-|TRBJ2-4|TRBV15|-
CATSRGTVFKNIQYF
TGTGCCACCAGCAGAGGGACAGTATTCAAAAACATTCAGTACTTC
>-|TRBJ1-1|TRBV9|TRBD1
CASSVTGGFTEAFF
TGTGCCAGCAGCGTTACAGGGGGTTTCACTGAAGCTTTCTTT
>-|TRBJ2-7|TRBV7-8|-
CASSLGPSYEQYF
TGTGCCAGCAGCTTAGGGCCCAGCTACGAGCAGTACTTC
>-|TRBJ1-5|TRBV18|-
CASSQGVGNQPQHF
TGTGCCAGCTCACAAGGGGTGGGGAATCAGCCCCAGCATTTT
>-|TRBJ2-7|TRBV10-1|TRBD2
CASSAGLAGVYEQYF
TGCGCCAGCAGTGCGGGACTAGCGGGAGTCTACGAGCAGTACTTC
>once|TRBJ1-2|TRBV2|-
CASRGGVGYTF
TGTGCCAGCCGAGGGGGGGTCGGCTACACCTTC
>-|TRBJ1-1|TRBV3-1/TRBV3-2|-
CASSLDRQLNTEAFF
TGTGCCAGCAGCTTAGACAGACAACTGAACACTGAAGCTTTCTTT
>-|TRBJ1-1|TRBV19|TRBD1
CASNSVDRAGNTEAFF
TGTGCCAGTAACTCGGTAGACAGGGCCGGGAACACTGAAGCTTTCTTT
>once|TRBJ2-5|TRBV18|TRBD2
CASSPPWEGGETQYF
TGTGCCAGCTCACCCCCCTGGGAGGGCGGAGAGACCCAGTACTTC
>once|TRBJ2-7|TRBV19|TRBD2
CASSIRSSGAYEQYF
TGTGCCAGTAGTATCAGGTCTAGCGGGGCCTACGAGCAGTACTTC
>-|TRBJ2-6|TRBV5-5|-
CASSPTSLGANVLTF
TGTGCCAGCAGCCCCACAAGCTTAGGGGCCAACGTCCTGACTTTC
>-|TRBJ2-1|TRBV11-2|-
CASSSTGGFNAEQFF
TGTGCCAGCAGCTCCACAGGTGGTTTTAACGCTGAGCAGTTCTTC
>-|TRBJ1-2|TRBV5-1|-
CASSPARAEDGYTF
TGCGCCAGCAGCCCCGCCCGGGCCGAGGATGGCTACACCTTC
>-|TRBJ2-1|TRBV7-8|TRBD2
CASSLGGLAGFNEQFF
TGTGCCAGCAGCTTAGGAGGTCTAGCGGGCTTCAATGAGCAGTTCTTC
>-|TRBJ1-1|TRBV5-4|-
CASSFREGTEAFF
TGTGCCAGCAGCTTTCGGGAAGGCACTGAAGCTTTCTTT
>-|TRBJ2-7|TRBV2|TRBD2
CAGTSGRNLYEQYF
TGTGCCGGCACTAGCGGGAGAAACCTCTACGAGCAGTACTTC
>-|TRBJ2-7|TRBV5-1|-
CASSLASGLGEQYF
TGCGCCAGCAGCTTGGCCTCCGGACTCGGGGAGCAGTACTTC
>-|TRBJ2-1|TRBV6-2/TRBV6-3|TRBD2
CASTPIPTSGSSDEQFF
TGTGCCAGCACCCCGATCCCGACTAGCGGGAGTTCAGATGAGCAGTTCTTC
>-|TRBJ2-4|TRBV3-1/TRBV3-2|-
CASSQAWSGNIQYF
TGTGCCAGCAGCCAAGCCTGGAGCGGAAACATTCAGTACTTC
>-|TRBJ1-4|TRBV3-1/TRBV3-2|-
CASSQDLGGEKLFF
TGTGCCAGCAGCCAAGATCTGGGGGGAGAAAAACTGTTTTTT
>-|TRBJ2-7|TRBV2|TRBD1
CASREMGQGGYEQYF
TGTGCCAGCAGGGAGATGGGACAGGGAGGCTACGAGCAGTACTTC
>-|TRBJ1-5|TRBV19|-
CASRPTDYSNQPQHF
TGTGCCAGTAGACCGACAGACTATAGCAATCAGCCCCAGCATTTT
>-|TRBJ2-1|TRBV20-1|-
CSARRTNEQFF
TGCAGTGCCCGAAGGACAAATGAGCAGTTCTTC
>-|TRBJ2-2|TRBV11-3|-
CASSSPRLPGELFF
TGTGCCAGCAGCTCGCCGCGCCTTCCCGGGGAGCTGTTTTTT
>-|TRBJ2-1|TRBV7-9|TRBD2
CASSFRPRSGRAYNEQFF
TGTGCCAGCAGCTTTCGACCCCGTAGCGGGAGGGCCTACAATGAGCAGTTCTTC
>-|TRBJ2-5|TRBV7-2|TRBD2
CASSGGAGGRVETQYF
TGCGCCAGCAGCGGAGGCGCGGGAGGGAGAGTAGAGACCCAGTACTTC
>-|TRBJ2-5|TRBV4-1|-
CASSQGVQQETQYF
TGCGCCAGCAGCCAGGGAGTGCAGCAAGAGACCCAGTACTTC
>-|TRBJ2-1|TRBV2|-
CASKELDEQFF
TGTGCCAGCAAGGAACTCGATGAGCAGTTCTTC
>-|TRBJ2-2|TRBV25-1|-
CATRGILTGELFF
TGTGCCACCAGAGGGATATTAACCGGGGAGCTGTTTTTT
>-|TRBJ1-2|TRBV30|-
CAWSAWAQAWSGYTF
TGTGCCTGGAGTGCCTGGGCCCAGGCGTGGAGTGGCTACACCTTC
>-|TRBJ1-2|TRBV5-1|TRBD1
CASSFRLQGARPYGYTF
TGCGCCAGCAGCTTTAGGTTGCAGGGGGCGCGTCCCTATGGCTACACCTTC
>-|TRBJ2-2|TRBV6-5|-
CATLPTRVTGELFF
TGTGCCACTCTTCCGACTAGAGTTACCGGGGAGCTGTTTTTT
>-|TRBJ2-1|TRBV7-2|-
CASSLDGQYNEQFF
TGTGCCAGCAGCTTAGATGGACAATACAATGAGCAGTTCTTC
>-|TRBJ2-7|TRBV18|-
CASSPPGAIGYEQYF
TGTGCCAGCTCCCCGCCCGGAGCGATAGGCTACGAGCAGTACTTC
>-|TRBJ2-5|TRBV5-1|-
CASSLGQVLGETQYF
TGCGCCAGCAGCTTGGGGCAGGTGCTAGGGGAGACCCAGTACTTC
>-|TRBJ2-3|TRBV6-5|-
CASRWTDGTDTQYF
TGTGCCAGCAGATGGACGGACGGGACAGATACGCAGTATTTT
>once|TRBJ2-1|TRBV11-3|TRBD2
CASSLAGTSAINEQFF
TGTGCCAGCAGCTTGGCCGGGACTAGTGCTATCAATGAGCAGTTCTTC
>-|TRBJ2-7|TRBV2|-
CASSEGANSYEQYF
TGTGCCAGCAGTGAGGGGGCTAACTCCTACGAGCAGTACTTC
>-|TRBJ1-2|TRBV27|TRBD1
CASSAGGAYGYTF
TGTGCCAGCAGCGCAGGGGGAGCCTATGGCTACACCTTC
>-|TRBJ1-3|TRBV7-9|-
CASSLNGFSGNTIYF
TGTGCCAGCAGCTTAAACGGCTTCTCTGGAAACACCATATATTTT
>-|TRBJ1-2|TRBV9|-
CASTPFDRARGGYTF
TGTGCCAGCACCCCTTTCGACCGGGCCCGGGGTGGCTACACCTTC
>-|TRBJ2-1|TRBV6-4|TRBD1
CASPFGRQGGDEQFF
TGTGCCAGCCCCTTTGGGAGACAGGGTGGCGATGAGCAGTTCTTC
>once|TRBJ2-2|TRBV4-1|TRBD1
CASSQGQQGPAGELFF
TGCGCCAGCAGCCAAGGTCAACAGGGGCCCGCCGGGGAGCTGTTTTTT
>few|TRBJ1-2|TRBV5-4|-
CASSWGGAATNYGYTF
TGTGCCAGCAGCTGGGGGGGGGCAGCCACTAACTATGGCTACACCTTC
>-|TRBJ2-3|TRBV19|TRBD2
CASSTATSADTQYF
TGTGCCAGTAGTACCGCGACTAGCGCAGATACGCAGTATTTT
>-|TRBJ1-4|TRBV7-2|-
CASSLGPINEKLFF
TGTGCCAGCAGCTTAGGGCCGATTAATGAAAAACTGTTTTTT
>-|TRBJ1-2|TRBV4-1|-
CASSQDPGPGGYTF
TGCGCCAGCAGCCAAGATCCAGGCCCGGGAGGCTACACCTTC
>-|TRBJ1-1|TRBV9|-
CASSPWGTEAFF
TGTGCCAGCAGCCCCTGGGGGACCGAAGCTTTCTTT
>once|TRBJ2-1|TRBV2|-
CASSKRGEQFF
TGTGCCAGCAGTAAGAGGGGTGAGCAGTTCTTC
>-|TRBJ1-1|TRBV7-3|TRBD1
CASSLTTGGTEAFF
TGTGCCAGCAGCTTAACAACAGGGGGAACCGAAGCTTTCTTT
>-|TRBJ2-3|TRBV5-1|-
CASSRPGPDTQYF
TGCGCCAGCAGCCGCCCGGGGCCAGATACGCAGTATTTT
>-|TRBJ1-2|TRBV5-1|-
CASSFLLGGGAYGYTF
TGCGCCAGCAGCTTCCTACTTGGCGGGGGGGCCTATGGCTACACCTTC
>-|TRBJ2-6|TRBV2|TRBD2
CASVGGGSGANVLTF
TGTGCCAGCGTGGGCGGGGGCTCTGGGGCCAACGTCCTGACTTTC
>-|TRBJ2-7|TRBV7-2|-
CASSPPGHEQYF
TGTGCCAGCAGCCCCCCGGGGCACGAGCAGTACTTC
>-|TRBJ2-1|TRBV7-9|TRBD1
CASTPLGQGRNEQFF
TGTGCCAGCACCCCGCTGGGACAGGGGAGGAATGAGCAGTTCTTC
>few|TRBJ1-2|TRBV6-5|-
CASSYRQGRDYGYTF
TGTGCCAGCAGTTACCGTCAGGGGAGGGACTATGGCTACACCTTC
>-|TRBJ2-5|TRBV19|TRBD2
CASTQGLAGGLEETQYF
TGTGCCAGTACCCAAGGACTAGCGGGAGGACTTGAAGAGACCCAGTACTTC